The 32 T cell receptor beta chains below were found in one sample sequenced in a study of beta chain features in type 1 diabetes. General study findings and limits: Significant though moderate, a shortening of TCRB CDR3s appeared in all four CD4+ subsets of Type 1 diabetes patients.

Their cognate antigens are unknown. Isolated RNA was reverse transcribed in full, so expressed TCRB transcripts were sequenced. Here immunoSEQ multiplex PCR was the method, and the copy in TCRdb shows in-frame clones only, minus some. The data contain 200,000 to 300,000 clones, more than 11% of them singletons. Sequencing used naive CD4+ T cells from blood. The receptor set was obtained from a man younger than 45 with type 1 diabetes.

This clone was counted a few times. The chain is built from TRBV30 and TRBJ2-1; D gene ambiguous. The CDR3 length is 17 residues. Trimming pared 0 bases from V and 0 bases from J, leaving 15 bases between. Per the germline V gene, CDR1 is GTSNPN and CDR2 is SVGIG (reference sequence). The CDR3 DNA follows: TGTGCCTGGAGTGTGAGTCGGTCGCCCTCCTCCTACAATGAGCAGTTCTTC. The encoded protein is CAWSVSRSPSSYNEQFF.

This clone came up a few times. The chain couples TRBV6-6 to TRBJ2-3; 7 bases align to TRBD1. The CDR3 length is 15 residues. After removal of 8 bases from V and 0 bases from J, the junction contained 8 bases not matched to a gene. The germline gives CDR1 MNHNY, CDR2 SVGAGI (reference sequence). The CDR3 nucleotides are TGTGCCAGCGGGATAAGGGGACAGAGCACAGATACGCAGTATTTT. Protein product: CASGIRGQSTDTQYF.

The chain couples TRBV5-6 to TRBJ2-1; 8 bases are shared with TRBD1. Germline V lookup: CDR1 SGHDT, CDR2 YYEEEE. This CDR3 is 16 amino acids long. V trimming: 3 bases; J trimming: 6 bases; junction bases outside the gene matches: 11. CDR3 amino acids: CASSSDRGREGNEQFF. As DNA, the CDR3 is TGTGCCAGCAGCTCCGACAGGGGTAGGGAAGGCAATGAGCAGTTCTTC.

V usage is TRBV19 and J usage is TRBJ1-5, with 9 bases lining up with TRBD1. The trim removed 5 bases at V and 8 bases at J, leaving 10 bases unmatched. The CDR3 is 15 amino acids. Germline assignment: CDR1 LNHDA and CDR2 SQIVND (reference sequence). The CDR3 bases are TGTGCCAGTAGTGTGGGACAGGGCCCTCCAGAGCCCCAGCATTTT. This gives the protein CASSVGQGPPEPQHF. Full variable domain (remainder filled in from reference TRBV19 and TRBJ1-5): DGGITQSPKYLFRKEGQNVTLSCEQNLNHDAMYWYRQDPGQGLRLIYYSQIVNDFQKGDIAEGYSVSREKKESFPLTVTSAQKNPTAFYLCASSVGQGPPEPQHFGDGTRLSIL.

The chain links TRBV29-1 to TRBJ2-7; a weak D match, TRBD1 (6 bases). This CDR3 region has 17 residues. Germline assignment: CDR1 SQVTM and CDR2 ANQGSEA. V lost 6 bases and J lost 6, with 30 bases in between. The DNA for the CDR3 is TGCAGCGTCTCCCCCAGGGGCAAAGCTTCCCAATTCGTCGAGCAGTACTTC. It specifies CSVSPRGKASQFVEQYF.

This clone was picked up a small number of times. The V gene is TRBV2, the J gene TRBJ2-3; 9 nucleotides line up with TRBD2. J lost 1 base, V lost 6 bases, and 5 bases had no gene match. The germline V gene encodes CDR1 SNHLY and CDR2 FYNNEI. The CDR3 is 15 residues long. The CDR3, as DNA: TGTGCCAGCAGGACTAGCGGAGGGGGCACAGATACGCAGTATTTT. Residues: CASRTSGGGTDTQYF.

The gene calls are TRBV2 and TRBJ2-5; 16 nucleotides match TRBD2. There are 16 residues in the CDR3. Germline CDR1 and CDR2: SNHLY and FYNNEI. Germline trimming cut 5 bases from V and 2 bases from J; bases unmatched to any gene: 2. The CDR3 coding sequence is TGTGCCAGCAGTACGGGACTAGCGGGGGGGCAAGAGACCCAGTACTTC. Encoded protein: CASSTGLAGGQETQYF.

V is TRBV5-1 and J is TRBJ2-1; 9 positions agree with TRBD2. J gave up 7 bases and V 2 bases, and 4 bases lay outside the gene matches. From germline, CDR1 is SGHRS and CDR2 YFSETQ. The CDR3 totals 14 residues. The CDR3 DNA reads as TGCGCCAGCAGCTTTCAGCGGGGGGTGAATGAGCAGTTCTTC. It encodes CASSFQRGVNEQFF.

The chain combines TRBV21-1 with TRBJ2-2; the tabulated D call, TRBD1, remains unverified against the DNA. TRBV21-1 is a documented pseudogene. The CDR3 totals 16 residues. CDR3 protein: CASSKNTPTNTGELFF. The CDR3 DNA reads as TGTGCCAGCAGCAAAAACACACCCACGAACACCGGGGAGCTGTTTTTT.

This clone has just a few counts. The genes are TRBV5-4 and TRBJ2-3; D unresolved. The CDR3 loop spans 14 amino acids. Germline CDR1 and CDR2: SGHNT and YYREEE (reference sequence). Trimming removed 0 bases at V and 6 bases at J, with 11 bases between. CDR3 in amino acids: CASSLADPTDTQYF. The CDR3 nucleotides read TGTGCCAGCAGCTTGGCAGATCCCACGGATACGCAGTATTTT. Looking up the rest from reference TRBV5-4 and TRBJ2-3 gives the full variable domain: ETGVTQSPTHLIKTRGQQVTLRCSSQSGHNTVSWYQQALGQGPQFIFQYYREEENGRGNFPPRFSGLQFPNYSSELNVNALELDDSALYLCASSLADPTDTQYFGPGTRLTVL.

This clone was found a few times. This chain connects TRBV29-1 to TRBJ1-2; D remains ambiguous. V lost 3 bases and J 8 bases, leaving 13 bases between the germline ends. The CDR3 has 12 amino acids. The germline V gene encodes CDR1 SQVTM and CDR2 ANQGSEA. The CDR3 spells CSVDPSARGYTF. DNA for the CDR3: TGCAGCGTTGACCCTTCCGCGCGGGGCTACACCTTC.

The V gene is TRBV12-5, the J gene TRBJ2-5; 10 bases are shared with TRBD1. J lost 0 bases, V lost 5 bases, and 9 bases had no gene match. The CDR3 loop spans 17 amino acids. Germline assignment: CDR1 LGHNT and CDR2 FRNRAP. The CDR3 sequence is CASGTTAGQGYQETQYF. The CDR3 nucleotides read TGTGCTAGTGGTACAACGGCGGGACAGGGGTACCAAGAGACCCAGTACTTC.

This clone has a handful of counts. CDR3 residues: CASSARGRGSSGANVLTF. As DNA, the CDR3 is TGTGCCAGCAGTGCCCGAGGCAGGGGAAGCTCTGGGGCCAACGTCCTGACTTTC. This chain links TRBV6-4 with TRBJ2-6; TRBD1 might be the D (6 bases). Germline loops: CDR1 MRHNA, CDR2 SNTAGT. Trimming pared 4 bases from V and 0 bases from J, leaving 16 bases between. The CDR3 runs 18 residues.

This chain links TRBV4-1 with TRBJ1-5; D is ambiguous. The CDR3 runs to 12 residues. The germline CDR1 and CDR2 sequences are MGHRA and YSYEKL. Trimming cost V 3 bases and J 9 bases, with 9 bases left between them. CDR3 in amino acids: CASSHPAGPQHF. The CDR3, as DNA: TGCGCCAGCAGCCATCCTGCGGGGCCCCAGCATTTT.

About this clone itself: Additional DNA sequences in this sample encode the identical CDR3. The CDR3 region has the DNA TGTGCCAGCTCACTGGACAGAAACACTGAAGCTTTCTTT. It encodes CASSLDRNTEAFF. The rearrangement uses TRBV18 and TRBJ1-1, with D possibly being TRBD1 (6 bases). With 4 bases removed from V and 2 bases from J, the gap between germline ends came to 8 bases. Germline V CDR1 and CDR2: KGHSH, LQKENI. There are 13 residues in the CDR3.

The genes are TRBV7-2 and TRBJ1-2; D might be TRBD1 (6 bases). CDR1 is SGHTA and CDR2 is FQGNSA in the germline V gene. Trimming pared 1 base from V and 12 bases from J, leaving 21 bases between. The CDR3 has 15 amino acids. CDR3 region: CASSLDGQGWDGNTF. In DNA, the CDR3 is TGTGCCAGCAGCTTAGATGGTCAGGGGTGGGACGGTAACACCTTC. Complete variable domain (other parts from reference TRBV7-2 and TRBJ1-2): GAGVSQSPSNKVTEKGKDVELRCDPISGHTALYWYRQSLGQGLEFLIYFQGNSAPDKSGLPSDRFSAERTGGSVSTLTIQRTQQEDSAVYLCASSLDGQGWDGNTFGSGTRLTVV.

The genes are TRBV5-6 and TRBJ2-2; TRBD1 matches at 9 bases. The CDR3 is 17 amino acids. The V gene end was trimmed by 4 bases and the J gene end by 8 bases; junction bases not matched to a gene: 15. The germline CDR1 and CDR2 sequences are SGHDT and YYEEEE. CDR3 bases: TGTGCCAGCAGCCAGCGGGACAGGGTTAACGTTGGGGGGGAGCTGTTTTTT. Protein: CASSQRDRVNVGGELFF.

There are a few counts of this clone. This chain connects TRBV30 to TRBJ1-2; TRBD1 matches at 8 bases. This CDR3 is 16 amino acids long. The V gene's germline CDR1 is GTSNPN and CDR2 SVGIG (reference sequence). V dropped 0 bases and J dropped 0; count of bases not matched to a gene: 6. In nucleotides, the CDR3 is TGTGCCTGGAGTGTACCGGGACAGGTAGCTAACTATGGCTACACCTTC. Its translation is CAWSVPGQVANYGYTF.

In its sample, this clone was seen a few times. The J gene is TRBJ1-6, the V gene TRBV2, with TRBD1 identical over 7 bases. V lost 4 bases, J lost 3 bases, and 6 bases stayed unmatched. CDR1 is SNHLY, CDR2 FYNNEI, per germline. The CDR3 extends over 16 amino acids. CDR3 nucleotides: TGTGCCAGCAGTGCGACAGGGCTAGTCTATAATTCACCCCTCCACTTT. Translation: CASSATGLVYNSPLHF.

The chain recombines TRBV29-1 with TRBJ1-4; 8 bases align to TRBD1. Germline V gives CDR1 SQVTM, CDR2 ANQGSEA. The CDR3 has 12 amino acids. Trimming removed 6 bases from V and 7 bases from J; junction bases left unmatched: 4. The CDR3 loop is CSVGQGGEKLFF. In DNA, the CDR3 is TGCAGCGTCGGACAGGGAGGTGAAAAACTGTTTTTT.

This clone was picked up a small number of times. The rearrangement joins TRBV9 to TRBJ2-4; possibly TRBD1 for D (5 bases). The CDR3 runs to 15 residues. The germline V gene has CDR1 SGDLS and CDR2 YYNGEE. Trimming cost V 4 bases and J 5 bases, with 16 bases left between them. The CDR3 loop reads CASSPADSRQNIQYF. CDR3 coding DNA: TGTGCCAGCAGCCCAGCCGACAGCCGCCAAAACATTCAGTACTTC.

This clone has more than one count but fewer than ten. The chain couples TRBV29-1 to TRBJ2-5; a possible D gene is TRBD1 (5 bases). Judging by the DNA end, TRBJ2-7 fits better; the J call may be wrong. The germline V gene has CDR1 SQVTM and CDR2 ANQGSEA. The CDR3 has 13 amino acids. The CDR3 DNA sequence: TGCAGCGTTGAAGAGGCAGGGATCTACGAGCAGTACTTC. It specifies CSVEEAGIYEQYF.

The chain has TRBV7-9 and TRBJ2-3, with 7 bases lining up with TRBD2. The CDR3 contains 14 residues. Germline V gene sequence: CDR1 SEHNR, CDR2 FQNEAQ (reference sequence). V was clipped by 0 bases and J by 3 bases; unmatched bases: 0. This CDR3 reads CASSLALATDTQYF. The CDR3 region has the DNA TGTGCCAGCAGCTTAGCACTAGCGACAGATACGCAGTATTTT.

This clone appeared a few times. The chain uses TRBV12-5 and TRBJ2-3; D is perhaps TRBD2 (5 bases). The CDR3 loop spans 15 amino acids. V lost 1 base to trimming and J lost 2 bases, with 10 bases between them. In germline, CDR1 is LGHNT, CDR2 FRNRAP. The CDR3 is CASGLERGYTDTQYF. DNA of the CDR3: TGTGCTAGTGGTTTGGAGAGAGGGTACACAGATACGCAGTATTTT.

This chain uses TRBV7-9 with TRBJ2-5; 7 bases map to TRBD1. The CDR3 loop spans 15 amino acids. Germline trimming cut 0 bases from V and 5 bases from J; bases unmatched to any gene: 6. Germline V CDR1 and CDR2: SEHNR, FQNEAQ (reference sequence). CDR3: CASSLADRLTETQYF. In DNA form, the CDR3 reads TGTGCCAGCAGCTTAGCGGACAGGCTGACGGAGACCCAGTACTTC.

The chain carries TRBV10-3 and TRBJ1-4; a weak D match, TRBD1 (6 bases). CDR1 ENHRY and CDR2 SYGVKD come from the germline V gene. CDR3 length equals 13 residues. V shed 9 bases and J shed 5 bases, with 13 bases lying between them. CDR3 bases: TGTGCCATAAGCGATGACAGGAATGAAAAACTGTTTTTT. It is translated as CAISDDRNEKLFF.

For the CDR3, the DNA is TGTGCCAGCTCTCCAACGGGACAGGGCATGAACACTGAAGCTTTCTTT. Translation: CASSPTGQGMNTEAFF. The chain combines TRBV18 with TRBJ1-1; TRBD1 aligns across 9 bases. The CDR3 sequence is 16 residues long. J gave up 0 bases and V 6 bases, and 8 bases lay outside the gene matches. Germline lookup yields CDR1 KGHSH and CDR2 LQKENI.

This clone was seen a handful of times. This rearrangement joins TRBV15 to TRBJ2-2; D unresolved. The CDR3 is made up of 14 amino acids. The V gene's germline CDR1 is LNHNV and CDR2 YYDKDF (reference sequence). V was trimmed by 5 bases and J by 1 base, leaving 8 bases between them. The CDR3 coding sequence is TGTGCCACCAGCCCGCGTGTGAACACCGGGGAGCTGTTTTTT. This gives the protein CATSPRVNTGELFF.

This clone was counted only a few times. The chain couples TRBV29-1 to TRBJ2-5, with TRBD1 matching over 7 bases. The germline V gene encodes CDR1 SQVTM and CDR2 ANQGSEA. This CDR3 comprises 13 residues. Trimming took 3 bases from V and 4 from J; bases not matched to a gene: 5. Written as DNA, the CDR3 is TGCAGCGTTGATAGGGCAGGGGGAGAGACCCAGTACTTC. Encoded protein: CSVDRAGGETQYF.

In this sample, this clone turned up a few times. The chain employs TRBV7-2 and TRBJ1-4; 7 nucleotides match TRBD1. The germline V gene has CDR1 SGHTA and CDR2 FQGNSA. With V trimmed by 1 base and J by 8 bases, 4 bases remained unmatched. The CDR3 totals 14 residues. In nucleotides, the CDR3 is TGTGCCAGCAGCTTAGACAGGGGAGCAGAAAAACTGTTTTTT. Protein sequence: CASSLDRGAEKLFF. Looking up the rest from reference TRBV7-2 and TRBJ1-4 gives the full variable domain: GAGVSQSPSNKVTEKGKDVELRCDPISGHTALYWYRQSLGQGLEFLIYFQGNSAPDKSGLPSDRFSAERTGGSVSTLTIQRTQQEDSAVYLCASSLDRGAEKLFFGSGTQLSVL.

The chain has TRBV7-9 and TRBJ2-1; 8 nucleotides line up with TRBD2. This CDR3 has 17 amino acids. Germline values: CDR1 SEHNR, CDR2 FQNEAQ (reference sequence). V trimming: 5 bases; J trimming: 6 bases; junction bases outside the gene matches: 15. The CDR3 reads CASSPLTGTSAANEQFF. CDR3 coding DNA: TGTGCCAGCAGCCCACTAACCGGGACTAGTGCAGCCAATGAGCAGTTCTTC.

V gene TRBV5-4 combines with J gene TRBJ2-6, with D tentatively TRBD1 (6 bases). The CDR3 covers 17 residues. Germline CDR1 and CDR2: SGHNT and YYREEE (reference sequence). V dropped 0 bases and J dropped 0 bases, with 10 bases sitting between them. CDR3 region: CASSLGGPRSGANVLTF. CDR3 in DNA: TGTGCCAGCAGCTTGGGGGGGCCACGCTCTGGGGCCAACGTCCTGACTTTC.